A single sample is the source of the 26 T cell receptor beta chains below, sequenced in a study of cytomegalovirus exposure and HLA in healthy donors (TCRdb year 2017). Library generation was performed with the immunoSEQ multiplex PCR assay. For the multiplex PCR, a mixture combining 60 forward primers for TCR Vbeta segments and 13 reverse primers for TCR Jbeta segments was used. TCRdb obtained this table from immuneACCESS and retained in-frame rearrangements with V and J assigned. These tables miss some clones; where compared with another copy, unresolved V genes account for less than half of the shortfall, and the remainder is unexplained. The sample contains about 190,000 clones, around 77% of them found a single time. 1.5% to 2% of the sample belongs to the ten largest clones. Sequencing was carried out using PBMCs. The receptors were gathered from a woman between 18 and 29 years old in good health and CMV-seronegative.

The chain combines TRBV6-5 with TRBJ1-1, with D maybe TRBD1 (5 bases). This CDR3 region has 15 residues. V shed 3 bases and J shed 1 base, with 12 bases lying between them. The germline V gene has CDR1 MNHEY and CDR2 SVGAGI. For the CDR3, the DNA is TGTGCCAGCAGTTATAAGGCAGGGCCGAACACTGAAGCTTTCTTT. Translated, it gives CASSYKAGPNTEAFF.

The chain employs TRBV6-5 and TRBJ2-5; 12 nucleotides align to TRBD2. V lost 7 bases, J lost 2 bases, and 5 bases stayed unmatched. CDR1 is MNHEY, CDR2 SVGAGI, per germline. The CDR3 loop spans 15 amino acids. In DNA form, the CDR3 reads TGTGCCAGCACGACTAGCGGGGGACTACAAGAGACCCAGTACTTC. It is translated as CASTTSGGLQETQYF.

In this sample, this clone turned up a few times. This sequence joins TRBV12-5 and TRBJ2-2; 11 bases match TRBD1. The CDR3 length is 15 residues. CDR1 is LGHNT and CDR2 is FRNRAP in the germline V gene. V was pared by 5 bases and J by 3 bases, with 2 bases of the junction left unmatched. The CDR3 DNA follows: TGTGCTAGTGGTACGGGACAGGGGGACACCGGGGAGCTGTTTTTT. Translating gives CASGTGQGDTGELFF.

CDR3 in amino acids: CASSEVRGSYNEQFF. CDR3 nucleotide sequence: TGTGCCAGCAGTGAGGTCAGGGGGTCCTACAATGAGCAGTTCTTC. The rearrangement uses TRBV6-1 and TRBJ2-1; 7 bases line up with TRBD1. The length of the CDR3 is 15 residues. In germline, CDR1 is MNHNS, CDR2 SASEGT. Unmatched junction bases numbered 3, after V lost 3 bases and J lost 1 base.

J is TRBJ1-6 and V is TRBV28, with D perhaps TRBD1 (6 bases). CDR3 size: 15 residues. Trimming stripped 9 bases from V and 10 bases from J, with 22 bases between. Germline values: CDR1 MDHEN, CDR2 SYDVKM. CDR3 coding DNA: TGTGCCAGTCTCGAGGAACAGGGCGCACGGTCACCCCTCCACTTT. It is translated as CASLEEQGARSPLHF.

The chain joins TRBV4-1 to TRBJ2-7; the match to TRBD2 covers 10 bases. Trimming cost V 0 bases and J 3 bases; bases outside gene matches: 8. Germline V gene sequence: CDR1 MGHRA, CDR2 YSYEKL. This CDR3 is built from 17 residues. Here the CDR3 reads CASSQEASGGYHYEQYF. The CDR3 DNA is TGCGCCAGCAGCCAAGAAGCTAGCGGGGGCTACCACTACGAGCAGTACTTC.

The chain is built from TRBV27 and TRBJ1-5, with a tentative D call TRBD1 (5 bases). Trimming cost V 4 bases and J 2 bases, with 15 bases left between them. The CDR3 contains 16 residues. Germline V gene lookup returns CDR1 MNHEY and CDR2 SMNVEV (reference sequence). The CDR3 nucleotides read TGTGCCAGCAGTTCCCGGCCCAGGGCTGGCAATCAGCCCCAGCATTTT. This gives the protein CASSSRPRAGNQPQHF.

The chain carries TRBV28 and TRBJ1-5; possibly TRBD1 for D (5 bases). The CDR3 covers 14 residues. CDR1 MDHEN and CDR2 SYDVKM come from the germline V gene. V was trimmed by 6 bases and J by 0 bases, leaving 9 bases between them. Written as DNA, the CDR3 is TGTGCCAGCAGCCCCGGGGGTAGCAATCAGCCCCAGCATTTT. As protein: CASSPGGSNQPQHF.

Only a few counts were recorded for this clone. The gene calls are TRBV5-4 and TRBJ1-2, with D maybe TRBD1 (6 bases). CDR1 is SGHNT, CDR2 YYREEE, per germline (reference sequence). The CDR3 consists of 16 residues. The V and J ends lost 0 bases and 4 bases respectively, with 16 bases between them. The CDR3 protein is CASSLGPQQGGYGYTF. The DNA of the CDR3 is TGTGCCAGCAGCTTGGGACCTCAACAGGGTGGCTATGGCTACACCTTC.

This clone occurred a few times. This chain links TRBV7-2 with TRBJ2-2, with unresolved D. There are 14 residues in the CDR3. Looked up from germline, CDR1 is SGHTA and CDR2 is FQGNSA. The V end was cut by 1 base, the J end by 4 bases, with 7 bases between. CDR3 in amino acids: CASSLVASTGELFF. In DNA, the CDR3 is TGTGCCAGCAGCTTAGTTGCGAGCACCGGGGAGCTGTTTTTT.

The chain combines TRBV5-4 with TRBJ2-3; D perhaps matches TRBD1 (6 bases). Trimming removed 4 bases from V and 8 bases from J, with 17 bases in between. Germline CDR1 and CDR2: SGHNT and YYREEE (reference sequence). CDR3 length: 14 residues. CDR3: CASSNLQGKGTQYF. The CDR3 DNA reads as TGTGCCAGCAGCAACCTCCAGGGGAAAGGTACGCAGTATTTT.

The CDR3 region is CASSSPGWTGEDEQYF. The CDR3 bases are TGTGCCAGCAGTTCTCCGGGATGGACAGGGGAAGACGAGCAGTACTTC. The genes are TRBV2 and TRBJ2-7; TRBD1 matches at 9 bases. The CDR3 spans 16 residues. J gave up 5 bases and V 5 bases, and 13 bases lay outside the gene matches. Germline CDR1 and CDR2: SNHLY and FYNNEI.

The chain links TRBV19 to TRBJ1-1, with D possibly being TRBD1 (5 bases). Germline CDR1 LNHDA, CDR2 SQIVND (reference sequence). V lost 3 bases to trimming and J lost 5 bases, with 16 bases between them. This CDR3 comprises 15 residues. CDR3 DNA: TGTGCCAGTAGTATTCGGGGGGAGGTCGGAACTGAAGCTTTCTTT. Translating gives CASSIRGEVGTEAFF.

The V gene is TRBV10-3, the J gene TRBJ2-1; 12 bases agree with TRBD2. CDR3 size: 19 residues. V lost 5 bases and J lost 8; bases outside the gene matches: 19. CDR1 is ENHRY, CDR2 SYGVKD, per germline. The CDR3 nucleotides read TGTGCCATCAGTCAGGGGGCAGGGACGCAGGGACTAGCGGGTTATGAGCAGTTCTTC. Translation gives CAISQGAGTQGLAGYEQFF.

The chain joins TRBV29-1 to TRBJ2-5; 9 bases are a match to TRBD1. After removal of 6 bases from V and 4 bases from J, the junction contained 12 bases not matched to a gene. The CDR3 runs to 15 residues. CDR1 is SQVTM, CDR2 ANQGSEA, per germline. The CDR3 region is CSVGQGGGLRETQYF. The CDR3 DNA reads TGCAGCGTGGGACAGGGTGGGGGCCTTCGAGAGACCCAGTACTTC. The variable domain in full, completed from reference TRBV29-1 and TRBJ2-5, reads SAVISQKPSRDICQRGTSLTIQCQVDSQVTMMFWYRQQPGQSLTLIATANQGSEATYESGFVIDKFPISRPNLTFSTLTVSNMSPEDSSIYLCSVGQGGGLRETQYFGPGTRLLVL.

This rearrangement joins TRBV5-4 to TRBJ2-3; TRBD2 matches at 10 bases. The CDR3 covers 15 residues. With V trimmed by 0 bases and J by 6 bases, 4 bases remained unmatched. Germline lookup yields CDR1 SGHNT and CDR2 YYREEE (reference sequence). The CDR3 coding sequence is TGTGCCAGCAGCTTGGGGCTAGCGGGGGTGGATACGCAGTATTTT. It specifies CASSLGLAGVDTQYF.

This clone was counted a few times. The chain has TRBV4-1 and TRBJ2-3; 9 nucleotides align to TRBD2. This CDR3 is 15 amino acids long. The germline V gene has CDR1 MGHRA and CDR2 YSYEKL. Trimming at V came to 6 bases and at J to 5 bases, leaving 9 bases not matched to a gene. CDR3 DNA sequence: TGCGCCAGCAGTGGAACAGCGGGGGGCTTAGATACGCAGTATTTT. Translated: CASSGTAGGLDTQYF.

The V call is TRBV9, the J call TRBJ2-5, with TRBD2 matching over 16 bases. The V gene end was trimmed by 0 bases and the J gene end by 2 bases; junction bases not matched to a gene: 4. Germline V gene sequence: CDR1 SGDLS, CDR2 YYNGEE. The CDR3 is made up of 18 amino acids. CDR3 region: CASSVGWGLAGGQETQYF. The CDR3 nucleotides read TGTGCCAGCAGCGTAGGTTGGGGACTAGCGGGAGGGCAAGAGACCCAGTACTTC. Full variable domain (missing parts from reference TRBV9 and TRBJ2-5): DSGVTQTPKHLITATGQRVTLRCSPRSGDLSVYWYQQSLDQGLQFLIQYYNGEERAKGNILERFSAQQFPDLHSELNLSSLELGDSALYFCASSVGWGLAGGQETQYFGPGTRLLVL.

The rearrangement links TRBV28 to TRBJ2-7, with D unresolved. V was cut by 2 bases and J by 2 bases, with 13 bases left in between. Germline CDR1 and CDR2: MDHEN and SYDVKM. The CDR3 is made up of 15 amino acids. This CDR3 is CASSLMGRQAYEQYF. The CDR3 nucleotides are TGTGCCAGCAGTTTAATGGGCAGACAAGCCTACGAGCAGTACTTC.

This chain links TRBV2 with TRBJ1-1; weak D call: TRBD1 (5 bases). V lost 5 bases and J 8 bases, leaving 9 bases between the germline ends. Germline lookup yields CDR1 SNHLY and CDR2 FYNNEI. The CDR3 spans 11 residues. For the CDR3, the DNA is TGTGCCAGCAGTCCTCGGACAGAAGCTTTCTTT. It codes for CASSPRTEAFF.

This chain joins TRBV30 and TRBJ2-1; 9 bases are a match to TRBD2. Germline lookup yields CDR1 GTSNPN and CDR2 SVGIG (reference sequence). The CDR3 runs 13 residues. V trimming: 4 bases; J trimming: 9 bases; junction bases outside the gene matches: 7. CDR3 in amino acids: CAWTKRGGGEQFF. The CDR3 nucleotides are TGTGCCTGGACCAAGCGCGGGGGGGGTGAGCAGTTCTTC.

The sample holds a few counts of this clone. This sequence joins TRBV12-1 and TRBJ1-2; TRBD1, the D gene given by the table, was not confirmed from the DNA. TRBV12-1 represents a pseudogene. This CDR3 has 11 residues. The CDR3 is CASSGDNGYTF. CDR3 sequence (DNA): TGTGCCAGCAGCGGGGACAATGGCTACACCTTC.

The CDR3: CASIQGVTGNTIYF. DNA of the CDR3: TGTGCCAGCATACAGGGGGTGACCGGAAACACCATATATTTT. This chain connects TRBV28 to TRBJ1-3; 8 positions agree with TRBD1. Germline V CDR1 and CDR2: MDHEN, SYDVKM. The CDR3 is 14 amino acids. J was trimmed by 4 bases and V by 7 bases; bases with no gene match: 6.

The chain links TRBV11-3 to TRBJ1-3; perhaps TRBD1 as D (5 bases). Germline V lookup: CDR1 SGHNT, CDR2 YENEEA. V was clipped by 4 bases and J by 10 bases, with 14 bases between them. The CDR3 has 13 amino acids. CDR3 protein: CASSSGGDDTIYF. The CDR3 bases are TGTGCCAGCAGCTCTGGAGGGGACGATACCATATATTTT.

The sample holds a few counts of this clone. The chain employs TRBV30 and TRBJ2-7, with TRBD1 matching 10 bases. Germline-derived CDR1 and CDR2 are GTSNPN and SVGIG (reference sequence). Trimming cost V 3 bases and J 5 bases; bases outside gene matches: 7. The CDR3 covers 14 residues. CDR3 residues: CAWRTGTGVHEQYF. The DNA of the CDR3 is TGTGCCTGGAGGACCGGGACAGGGGTACACGAGCAGTACTTC.

CDR3 nucleotides: TGCGCCAGCAGCCAAGATGGGGGCTCGAGGGAGACCCAGTACTTC. Residues: CASSQDGGSRETQYF. The rearrangement joins TRBV4-1 to TRBJ2-5, with D tentatively TRBD1 (6 bases). This CDR3 contains 15 residues. Germline V gene sequence: CDR1 MGHRA, CDR2 YSYEKL. V lost 0 bases to trimming and J lost 5 bases, with 13 bases between them.